The sequence of this TCR beta chain was determined in a study of cytomegalovirus exposure and HLA in healthy donors. The study's findings and limits: HLA alleles showed associations with some 17,000 TCR beta sequences in a later analysis, at a 0.05 false discovery rate. Reportedly, diagnosis of cytomegalovirus status by the classifier showed high specificity and sensitivity. The authors enumerated around 150 TCR beta chains as linked to cytomegalovirus. Across donors, presence/absence analyses took sequencing depth to be roughly uniform.

60 Vbeta and 13 Jbeta primers were used in PCR. Generated by immunoSEQ multiplex PCR, the TCRdb table keeps only in-frame clones and is missing some. The sample includes some 80,000 clones, 78% of them seen just once. Worth noting for this clone: Its antigen is currently unknown.

The length of the CDR3 is 11 residues. V was clipped by 2 bases and J by 4 bases, with 2 bases between them. CDR1 is SNHLY and CDR2 is FYNNEI in the germline V gene. The TCR was taken from a man aged 35 to 55 in good health and CMV-seronegative. The J gene is TRBJ1-1, the V gene TRBV2; D gene unclear. Sequencing used PBMCs. This CDR3 is CASSERTEAFF. The DNA for the CDR3 is TGTGCCAGCAGTGAACGCACTGAAGCTTTCTTT.